This T cell receptor (beta chain) was sequenced during a study of T cell changes during pregnancy in multiple sclerosis. In germline, CDR1 is MDHEN, CDR2 SYDVKM. This CDR3 contains 15 residues. With 5 bases removed from V and 2 bases from J, the gap between germline ends came to 13 bases. TCRdb's copy holds only in-frame clones and misses some; the assay was immunoSEQ multiplex PCR. The table includes some 100,000 clones, around 93% detected once. Sequencing used peripheral blood, obtained before pregnancy. The J gene is TRBJ1-3, the V gene TRBV28, with D perhaps TRBD1 (5 bases). This TCR derives from a female donor with multiple sclerosis, enrolled in a pregnancy study. CDR3 amino acids: CASSPPWGAGNTIYF. CDR3 DNA: TGTGCCAGCAGTCCGCCGTGGGGGGCTGGAAACACCATATATTTT. The full variable domain, completed using reference TRBV28 and TRBJ1-3, is DVKVTQSSRYLVKRTGEKVFLECVQDMDHENMFWYRQDPGLGLRLIYFSYDVKMKEKGDIPEGYSVSREKKERFSLILESASTNQTSMYLCASSPPWGAGNTIYFGEGSWLTVV.